Listed below are T cell receptor beta chains from one sample, sequenced in a study of blood T cell repertoires in COVID-19. TCRdb keeps only in-frame clones here, not all; method: immunoSEQ multiplex PCR. The sample consists of about 63,000 clones, approximately 88% of them appearing once. Sequencing input: peripheral blood. The receptor set was obtained from a woman of 80 years or more with acute or convalescent COVID-19. Each CDR3 is given with its conserved first and last residue. The D gene is left open where the match is weak. Clone sizes are given selectively: once, few, many, or a class where the clone is expanded.

V: TRBV3-1/TRBV3-2; J: TRBJ2-7; D: TRBD2; size: .; length: 17; CDR3: CASSLRRGGSGGYEQYF; DNA: TGTGCCAGCAGCCTAAGGCGTGGCGGGAGCGGGGGCTACGAGCAGTACTTC
V: TRBV19; J: TRBJ2-4; D: .; size: .; length: 18; CDR3: CASSIAASGDWVKNIQYF; DNA: TGTGCCAGTAGTATTGCAGCGTCGGGGGATTGGGTCAAAAACATTCAGTACTTC
V: TRBV7-2; J: TRBJ1-2; D: TRBD1; size: .; length: 14; CDR3: CASSFPGQGFGYTF; DNA: TGTGCCAGCAGCTTCCCGGGACAGGGTTTTGGCTACACCTTC
V: TRBV3-1/TRBV3-2; J: TRBJ2-7; D: TRBD2; size: .; length: 16; CDR3: CASSQVAGGPSYEQYF; DNA: TGTGCCAGCAGCCAAGTAGCGGGAGGGCCCTCCTACGAGCAGTACTTC
V: TRBV2; J: TRBJ2-3; D: .; size: .; length: 16; CDR3: CASRPRTFSPTDTQYF; DNA: TGTGCCAGCAGACCAAGGACTTTTTCCCCCACAGATACGCAGTATTTT
V: TRBV6-1; J: TRBJ1-5; D: .; size: once; length: 13; CDR3: CASSETVSQPQHF; DNA: TGTGCCAGCAGTGAGACAGTCTCTCAGCCCCAGCATTTT
V: TRBV3-1/TRBV3-2; J: TRBJ1-1; D: .; size: .; length: 14; CDR3: CASSQGTGNTEAFF; DNA: TGTGCCAGCAGCCAAGGTACGGGAAACACTGAAGCTTTCTTT
V: TRBV6-4; J: TRBJ2-1; D: .; size: .; length: 15; CDR3: CASSEEQAGSNEQFF; DNA: TGTGCCAGCAGTGAAGAACAGGCCGGCTCCAATGAGCAGTTCTTC
V: TRBV7-2; J: TRBJ2-3; D: TRBD2; size: .; length: 16; CDR3: CASRRSVAGGADTQYF; DNA: TGTGCCAGCAGAAGGTCGGTAGCGGGGGGGGCAGATACGCAGTATTTT
V: TRBV18; J: TRBJ2-1; D: .; size: few; length: 16; CDR3: CASSPFGGKTNNEQFF; DNA: TGTGCCAGCTCACCATTCGGGGGAAAGACCAACAATGAGCAGTTCTTC
V: TRBV6-2/TRBV6-3; J: TRBJ2-2; D: .; size: few; length: 14; CDR3: CASSYGSPGGELFF; DNA: TGTGCCAGCAGTTACGGCAGCCCGGGCGGGGAGCTGTTTTTT
V: TRBV19; J: TRBJ1-1; D: .; size: .; length: 11; CDR3: CASRDTLEAFF; DNA: TGTGCCAGTAGGGACACCCTTGAAGCTTTCTTT
V: TRBV5-1; J: TRBJ2-3; D: TRBD2; size: .; length: 16; CDR3: CASSPPTSGTADTQYF; DNA: TGCGCCAGCAGCCCCCCGACTAGCGGGACCGCAGATACGCAGTATTTT
V: TRBV20-1; J: TRBJ2-1; D: .; size: .; length: 11; CDR3: CSAMADNEQFF; DNA: TGCAGTGCTATGGCCGACAATGAGCAGTTCTTC
V: TRBV5-1; J: TRBJ2-1; D: .; size: .; length: 15; CDR3: CASSLGLGGFNEQFF; DNA: TGCGCCAGCAGCTTGGGACTAGGTGGATTTAATGAGCAGTTCTTC
V: TRBV5-4; J: TRBJ2-7; D: .; size: .; length: 13; CDR3: CASSLSSGGEQYF; DNA: TGTGCCAGCAGCTTATCTTCAGGGGGGGAGCAGTACTTC
V: TRBV9; J: TRBJ2-3; D: .; size: .; length: 15; CDR3: CASSGLARSTDTQYF; DNA: TGTGCCAGCAGCGGTTTAGCGAGGAGCACAGATACGCAGTATTTT
V: TRBV12-3/TRBV12-4; J: TRBJ1-1; D: .; size: .; length: 13; CDR3: CASSLQGWTEAFF; DNA: TGTGCCAGCAGTCTACAGGGTTGGACTGAAGCTTTCTTT
V: TRBV2; J: TRBJ1-1; D: TRBD1; size: .; length: 13; CDR3: CASSPTGYTEAFF; DNA: TGTGCCAGCAGTCCGACAGGGTACACTGAAGCTTTCTTT
V: TRBV20-1; J: TRBJ1-5; D: TRBD1; size: .; length: 15; CDR3: CSASWVRGQDQPQHF; DNA: TGCAGTGCTAGTTGGGTGAGGGGGCAGGATCAGCCCCAGCATTTT
V: TRBV19; J: TRBJ2-6; D: .; size: .; length: 15; CDR3: CASSTPSLGANVLTF; DNA: TGTGCCAGTAGTACCCCCTCACTTGGGGCCAACGTCCTGACTTTC
V: TRBV18; J: TRBJ1-6; D: .; size: .; length: 14; CDR3: CASSPGQPNSPLHF; DNA: TGTGCCAGCTCCCCAGGACAGCCTAATTCACCCCTCCACTTT
V: TRBV5-4; J: TRBJ2-7; D: .; size: .; length: 15; CDR3: CASSLGGQATYEQYF; DNA: TGTGCCAGCAGCTTGGGGGGGCAGGCCACCTACGAGCAGTACTTC
V: TRBV5-1; J: TRBJ2-6; D: .; size: .; length: 15; CDR3: CASSPDGAGANVLTF; DNA: TGCGCCAGCAGCCCCGATGGAGCTGGGGCCAACGTCCTGACTTTC
V: TRBV12-3/TRBV12-4; J: TRBJ1-2; D: .; size: .; length: 13; CDR3: CASSFQDSYGYTF; DNA: TGTGCCAGCAGTTTTCAGGACAGCTATGGCTACACCTTC
V: TRBV4-3; J: TRBJ1-4; D: .; size: once; length: 15; CDR3: CASSQNRGAKEKLFF; DNA: TGCGCCAGCAGCCAAAATCGGGGGGCGAAAGAAAAACTGTTTTTT
V: TRBV7-9; J: TRBJ2-1; D: TRBD2; size: .; length: 16; CDR3: CASSFPSGGLNNEQFF; DNA: TGTGCCAGCAGCTTCCCTAGCGGGGGGCTGAACAATGAGCAGTTCTTC
V: TRBV6-5; J: TRBJ2-1; D: TRBD2; size: .; length: 13; CDR3: CATRLAKYNEQFF; DNA: TGTGCCACCCGACTAGCCAAATACAATGAGCAGTTCTTC
V: TRBV2; J: TRBJ1-2; D: TRBD1; size: .; length: 15; CDR3: CASSGGQGIVYGYTF; DNA: TGTGCCAGCAGTGGGGGACAGGGGATTGTCTATGGCTACACCTTC
V: TRBV7-9; J: TRBJ1-5; D: .; size: once; length: 16; CDR3: CASSLGWGRGNQPQHF; DNA: TGTGCCAGCAGCTTAGGATGGGGCAGGGGCAATCAGCCCCAGCATTTT
V: TRBV9; J: TRBJ2-1; D: TRBD1; size: .; length: 15; CDR3: CASSGTGDFYNEQFF; DNA: TGTGCCAGCAGCGGGACAGGGGACTTCTACAATGAGCAGTTCTTC
V: TRBV5-5; J: TRBJ2-7; D: TRBD2; size: .; length: 15; CDR3: CASSETSGRVYEQYF; DNA: TGTGCCAGCAGCGAGACTAGCGGGAGGGTATACGAGCAGTACTTC
V: TRBV2; J: TRBJ1-2; D: .; size: .; length: 17; CDR3: CASIAVLLKPARGGYTF; DNA: TGTGCCAGCATCGCAGTCCTCCTTAAACCTGCCAGGGGTGGCTACACCTTC
V: TRBV11-2; J: TRBJ1-2; D: .; size: .; length: 11; CDR3: CASSGGDGYTF; DNA: TGTGCCAGCAGCGGAGGAGATGGCTACACCTTC
V: TRBV19; J: TRBJ1-5; D: TRBD1; size: .; length: 13; CDR3: CASSPGTVQPQHF; DNA: TGTGCCAGTAGTCCAGGGACAGTCCAGCCCCAGCATTTT
V: TRBV5-4; J: TRBJ2-1; D: .; size: .; length: 14; CDR3: CASRQSGSYNEQFF; DNA: TGTGCCAGCAGACAGAGCGGGTCCTACAATGAGCAGTTCTTC
V: TRBV19; J: TRBJ2-1; D: .; size: .; length: 14; CDR3: CATQLRDGGNEQFF; DNA: TGTGCCACTCAACTCCGGGACGGGGGCAATGAGCAGTTCTTC